The clone carrying this T cell receptor (beta chain) was counted a few times. Antigen unknown. The germline V gene encodes CDR1 MGHRA and CDR2 YSYEKL. There are 13 residues in the CDR3. The germline V and J ends were trimmed by 0 bases and 7 bases, with 9 bases remaining between them. The sample comes from a study of post-analysis software for immune sequencing data. Study-level information: Recorded subtypes: relapsing-remitting, secondary progressive, progressive-relapsing; some patients unannotated.

Findings and caveats of the study: About five TRBV segments appeared more often in patients than in controls, and TRBV5-6, TRBV5-1 and TRBV20-1 were among these. F-measure co-clustering was strong for batch-matched samples. Among multiple sclerosis patients, normalized Chao1 diversity was significantly below that of controls.

TCR beta cDNA libraries included unique molecular identifiers. Out of about 0.9 to 10 million T cells, hundreds of thousands of cDNA molecules were generated. TCRdb itself ran the PCR reads through MiXCR, one entry per CDR3 protein. Found here are roughly 870,000 distinct CDR3 sequences, approximately 57% of them singletons; the top ten hold under 6%. This TCR was sampled from a girl between 10 and 17 years old with multiple sclerosis. The V call is TRBV4-1, the J call TRBJ1-2; D is perhaps TRBD1 (6 bases). The sample comprised blood. CDR3 DNA: TGCGCCAGCAGCCAAGATAGGGGGTTTGGCTACACCTTC. The encoded protein is CASSQDRGFGYTF.